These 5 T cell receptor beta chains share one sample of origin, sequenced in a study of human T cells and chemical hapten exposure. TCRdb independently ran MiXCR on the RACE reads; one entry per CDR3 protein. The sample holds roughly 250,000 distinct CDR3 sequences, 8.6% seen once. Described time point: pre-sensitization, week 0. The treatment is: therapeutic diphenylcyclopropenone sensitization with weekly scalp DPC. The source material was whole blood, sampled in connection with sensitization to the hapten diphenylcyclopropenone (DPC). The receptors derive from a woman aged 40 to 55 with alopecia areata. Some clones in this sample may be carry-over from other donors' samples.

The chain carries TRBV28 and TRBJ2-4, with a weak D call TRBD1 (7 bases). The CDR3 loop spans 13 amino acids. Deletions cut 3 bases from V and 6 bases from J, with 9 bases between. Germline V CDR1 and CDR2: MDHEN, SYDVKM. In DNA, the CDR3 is TGTGCCAGCAGTTTGCAGGGGGGAAACATTCAGTACTTC. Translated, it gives CASSLQGGNIQYF.

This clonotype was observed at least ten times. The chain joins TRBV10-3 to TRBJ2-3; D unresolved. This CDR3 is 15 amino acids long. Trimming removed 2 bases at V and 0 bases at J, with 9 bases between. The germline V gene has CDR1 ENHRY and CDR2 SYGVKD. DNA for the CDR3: TGTGCCATCAGTGAGGACGGCCCTAGCACAGATACGCAGTATTTT. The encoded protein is CAISEDGPSTDTQYF.

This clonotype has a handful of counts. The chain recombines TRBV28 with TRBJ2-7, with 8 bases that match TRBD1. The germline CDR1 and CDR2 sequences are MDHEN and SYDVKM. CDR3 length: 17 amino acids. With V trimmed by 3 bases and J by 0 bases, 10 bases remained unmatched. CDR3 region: CASSFSGQGTVSYEQYF. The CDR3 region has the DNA TGTGCCAGCAGTTTTTCTGGACAGGGTACGGTCTCCTACGAGCAGTACTTC.

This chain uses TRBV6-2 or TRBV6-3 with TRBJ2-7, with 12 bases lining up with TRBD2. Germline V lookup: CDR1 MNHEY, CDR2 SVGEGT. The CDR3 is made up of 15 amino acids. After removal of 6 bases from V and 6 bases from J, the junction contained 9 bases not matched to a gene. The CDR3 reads CASSPWASGRGEQYF. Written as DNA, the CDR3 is TGTGCCAGCAGCCCCTGGGCTAGCGGGAGGGGCGAGCAGTACTTC.

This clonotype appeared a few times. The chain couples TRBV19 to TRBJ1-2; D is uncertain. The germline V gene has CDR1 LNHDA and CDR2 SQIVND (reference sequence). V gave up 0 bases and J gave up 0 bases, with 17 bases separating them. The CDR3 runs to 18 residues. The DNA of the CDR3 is TGTGCCAGTAGTATAGAATCGACATACGCGAGAGCTAACTATGGCTACACCTTC. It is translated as CASSIESTYARANYGYTF.